What follows are 10 T cell receptor beta chains derived from one specimen sequenced in a study of early stage breast cancer tumors. Clones were read by immunoSEQ multiplex PCR, and TCRdb kept only the in-frame ones, dropping some. The profile covers about 53,000 clones, with about nine tenths appearing a single time and approximately 4.7% taken by the ten largest. The sample taken for sequencing was blood. These TCRs come from a person aged 65 to 79 with breast cancer.

The rearrangement joins TRBV4-2 to TRBJ2-3; 10 bases are a match to TRBD2. Trimming cost V 0 bases and J 2 bases; bases outside gene matches: 5. Germline CDR1 is LGHNA and CDR2 is YNFKEQ. The CDR3 is 17 residues long. The CDR3 nucleotides are TGTGCCAGCAGCCAAGAGACTAGCGGGCCCTACACAGATACGCAGTATTTT. The encoded protein is CASSQETSGPYTDTQYF.

The CDR3 nucleotides are TGTGCCAGCAGTTACATGGGACAGGGGGCGTCCGGCTACACCTTC. It specifies CASSYMGQGASGYTF. The chain carries TRBV6-5 and TRBJ1-2; 12 nucleotides match TRBD1. CDR3 size: 15 residues. The germline CDR1 and CDR2 sequences are MNHEY and SVGAGI. Trimming removed 2 bases from V and 8 bases from J; junction bases left unmatched: 6.

The chain links TRBV6-5 to TRBJ2-5; TRBD1 aligns across 9 bases. Germline V lookup: CDR1 MNHEY, CDR2 SVGAGI. The junction had 10 bases not matched to a gene; V was cut back by 8 bases and J by 6 bases. This CDR3 has 14 amino acids. The CDR3 loop is CASSLTGGMKTQYF. Written as DNA, the CDR3 is TGTGCCAGCTCCCTGACAGGGGGGATGAAGACCCAGTACTTC.

This clone was counted only a few times. The CDR3 nucleotides are TGTGCCAGCAGCTTATCAGTGGGCACTAGCACAGATACGCAGTATTTT. Amino acid sequence: CASSLSVGTSTDTQYF. This chain connects TRBV7-2 to TRBJ2-3; D not resolved. The CDR3 contains 16 residues. Germline CDR1 SGHTA, CDR2 FQGNSA. The V end was cut by 2 bases, the J end by 0 bases, with 12 bases between.

J is TRBJ2-1 and V is TRBV6-5, with TRBD2 matching 8 bases. The CDR3 is 15 residues long. V was pared by 5 bases and J by 4 bases, with 7 bases of the junction left unmatched. The germline V gene has CDR1 MNHEY and CDR2 SVGAGI. The CDR3, as DNA: TGTGCCAGCAGTCCCAGCGGGGGACTTTACAATGAGCAGTTCTTC. This gives the protein CASSPSGGLYNEQFF.

This clone was counted only a few times. CDR3 coding DNA: TGTGCCAGCAGTGTTGGACAGTATGGCTACACCTTC. This encodes CASSVGQYGYTF. J is TRBJ1-2 and V is TRBV6-1, with D possibly being TRBD1 (6 bases). Germline values: CDR1 MNHNS, CDR2 SASEGT. Trimming left V 4 bases short and J 5 bases short, with 8 bases between. This CDR3 contains 12 residues.

The rearrangement joins TRBV11-3 to TRBJ2-5, with a weak D call TRBD1 (6 bases). Trimming pared 5 bases from V and 2 bases from J, leaving 15 bases between. Looked up from germline, CDR1 is SGHNT and CDR2 is YENEEA. The length of the CDR3 is 15 residues. CDR3 protein: CASSPGVGPQETQYF. The DNA for the CDR3 is TGTGCCAGCAGCCCAGGGGTGGGACCACAAGAGACCCAGTACTTC.

The chain employs TRBV19 and TRBJ1-5, with D uncertain. V lost 5 bases and J lost 0, with 11 bases in between. Germline CDR1 and CDR2: LNHDA and SQIVND (reference sequence). This CDR3 spans 15 amino acids. CDR3 amino acids: CASSFRDFSNQPQHF. CDR3 sequence (DNA): TGTGCCAGTAGTTTTCGGGATTTTAGCAATCAGCCCCAGCATTTT.

The gene calls are TRBV7-2 and TRBJ1-5, with 7 bases that match TRBD1. V dropped 5 bases and J dropped 5; count of bases not matched to a gene: 6. The germline V gene encodes CDR1 SGHTA and CDR2 FQGNSA. The CDR3 has 14 residues. CDR3 sequence (DNA): TGTGCCAGCAGCCCGACAGGGAACCATCAGCCCCAGCATTTT. Amino acids: CASSPTGNHQPQHF.

V and J are TRBV5-1 and TRBJ2-7, with a tentative D call TRBD1 (6 bases). The CDR3 is made up of 14 amino acids. Trimming removed 3 bases at V and 0 bases at J, with 10 bases between. In germline, CDR1 is SGHRS, CDR2 YFSETQ. The CDR3, as DNA: TGCGCCAGCAGCTACGCAGGGGCCTCCTACGAGCAGTACTTC. This encodes CASSYAGASYEQYF.